A selection of T cell receptor beta chains follows, all from one sample in a study of cytomegalovirus exposure and HLA in healthy donors. Clones were sequenced by immunoSEQ multiplex PCR, and TCRdb holds only the in-frame ones, with some missing. The sample contains approximately 170,000 clones, roughly 80% of which appear only once. The sequenced sample was PBMCs. The receptor set was obtained from a woman between 18 and 30 years old in good health and CMV-seronegative. The CDR3 runs from the conserved cysteine through the conserved F or W. The order of the fields is CDR3 length, D gene, J gene, clone size, V gene, CDR3 protein, CDR3 DNA. A D gene is named only where the DNA matches it firmly. A row's size may be missing; if present it is once, few, many or a size class.

17,TRBD1,TRBJ1-5,few,TRBV6-1,CASSEDGWDRGLLPQHF,TGTGCCAGCAGTGAAGATGGATGGGACAGGGGGCTTCTGCCCCAGCATTTT
11,NA,TRBJ2-1,NA,TRBV28,CAVQQRDEQFF,TGTGCCGTACAACAGCGGGATGAGCAGTTCTTC
14,NA,TRBJ2-7,few,TRBV28,CASSGWTGSYEQYF,TGTGCCAGCAGTGGTTGGACTGGCTCCTACGAGCAGTACTTC
16,TRBD2,TRBJ2-1,NA,TRBV27,CASSVSSGRARNEQFF,TGTGCCAGCAGTGTTTCTAGCGGGAGGGCAAGGAATGAGCAGTTCTTC
13,TRBD2,TRBJ2-2,NA,TRBV10-3,CATQTSGTGELFF,TGTGCCACCCAGACTAGCGGTACCGGGGAGCTGTTTTTT
16,TRBD1,TRBJ2-7,NA,TRBV6-6,CASSSSFQGAVHEQYF,TGTGCCAGCAGTTCCTCTTTTCAGGGGGCGGTCCACGAGCAGTACTTC
14,TRBD2,TRBJ2-3,few,TRBV6-4,CASSPSGSPDTQYF,TGTGCCAGCAGCCCCAGCGGGAGCCCAGATACGCAGTATTTT
13,NA,TRBJ1-2,NA,TRBV29-1,CSVEEVIAYGYTF,TGCAGCGTTGAAGAAGTGATAGCTTATGGCTACACCTTC
17,TRBD1,TRBJ2-7,NA,TRBV14,CASREEGARQGAYEQYF,TGTGCCAGCAGGGAGGAAGGGGCTAGACAGGGGGCCTACGAGCAGTACTTC
11,NA,TRBJ2-1,NA,TRBV7-2,CASSLLNEQFF,TGTGCCAGCAGCTTACTGAATGAGCAGTTCTTC
13,TRBD1,TRBJ1-5,NA,TRBV19,CATKDRALGAQHF,TGTGCCACCAAAGACAGGGCGTTGGGAGCCCAGCATTTT
15,TRBD2,TRBJ2-2,NA,TRBV7-6,CASSSPSGNLGELFF,TGTGCCAGCAGCTCACCTAGCGGGAATCTCGGGGAGCTGTTTTTT
14,NA,TRBJ2-7,NA,TRBV19,CASSIRESSYEQYF,TGTGCCAGTAGTATAAGAGAGAGCTCCTACGAGCAGTACTTC
14,NA,TRBJ1-6,NA,TRBV5-4,CASSFGQYNSPLHF,TGTGCCAGCAGCTTTGGACAGTATAATTCACCCCTCCACTTT
19,TRBD1,TRBJ2-1,NA,TRBV28,CASTPDRGKYFSSYNEQFF,TGTGCCAGCACTCCTGACAGGGGCAAATACTTTAGCTCCTACAATGAGCAGTTCTTC
15,NA,TRBJ2-3,NA,TRBV5-6,CASSFLREHTDTQYF,TGTGCCAGCAGCTTTTTACGGGAACACACAGATACGCAGTATTTT
19,NA,TRBJ2-1,NA,TRBV9,CASSPRDRQRGLSRREQFF,TGTGCCAGCAGCCCCCGGGACAGACAACGGGGGCTCTCCCGTCGGGAGCAGTTCTTC
16,TRBD2,TRBJ2-1,NA,TRBV19,CASSRTSGSSYNEQFF,TGTGCCAGTAGTCGGACTAGCGGGAGCTCCTACAATGAGCAGTTCTTC
12,NA,TRBJ1-4,NA,TRBV30,CAWLPGNEKLFF,TGTGCCTGGTTGCCGGGAAATGAAAAACTGTTTTTT
16,TRBD1,TRBJ1-3,few,TRBV7-9,CASSLKGQTSGNTIYF,TGTGCCAGCAGCTTAAAGGGACAGACCTCTGGAAACACCATATATTTT
15,NA,TRBJ1-1,NA,TRBV5-1,CASSRWTRGETEAFF,TGCGCCAGCAGCCGATGGACACGGGGGGAGACTGAAGCTTTCTTT
12,NA,TRBJ1-2,NA,TRBV19,CASSRDSYGYTF,TGTGCCAGTAGTCGGGATAGCTATGGCTACACCTTC
14,NA,TRBJ1-2,once,TRBV28,CASSPLGTTYGYTF,TGTGCCAGCAGTCCCCTTGGCACCACCTATGGCTACACCTTC